This TCR beta chain was observed in a study of regulatory T cells in long-lasting Graves disease. Described time point: newly diagnosed GD, antithyroid drugs for less than 3 months. PBMC RNA served as the TCR library source. This clonotype was seen repeatedly, ten times or more. TCR beta libraries were built with iRepertoire HTBI primers and Arm-PCR of CDR3 regions. TCRdb re-derived calls from the multiplex PCR reads in MiXCR, one entry per CDR3 protein. This sample has about 220,000 distinct CDR3 sequences; approximately 19% occur once, and the top ten carry 10% to 15%. These data also formed part of another study, on T cells in Graves' hyperthyroidism and ophthalmopathy. As that study records: No progression to ophthalmopathy during 18 months of follow-up defined stable disease. Most thyroid clonotypes that were expanded above 0.001 also turned up in blood.

Sequenced material: peripheral blood mononuclear cells (PBMCs), taken at new diagnosis, from a patient treated with antithyroid drugs. This clonotype was sampled from a woman in her thirties with Graves disease.

CDR3 loop: CASTVDLNTEAFF. The CDR3 DNA sequence: TGTGCCAGCACTGTAGACCTGAACACTGAAGCTTTCTTT. The V and J genes are TRBV2 and TRBJ1-1; unclear D gene. Germline V gives CDR1 SNHLY, CDR2 FYNNEI. The V and J ends lost 7 bases and 0 bases respectively, with 9 bases between them. CDR3 length equals 13 residues.